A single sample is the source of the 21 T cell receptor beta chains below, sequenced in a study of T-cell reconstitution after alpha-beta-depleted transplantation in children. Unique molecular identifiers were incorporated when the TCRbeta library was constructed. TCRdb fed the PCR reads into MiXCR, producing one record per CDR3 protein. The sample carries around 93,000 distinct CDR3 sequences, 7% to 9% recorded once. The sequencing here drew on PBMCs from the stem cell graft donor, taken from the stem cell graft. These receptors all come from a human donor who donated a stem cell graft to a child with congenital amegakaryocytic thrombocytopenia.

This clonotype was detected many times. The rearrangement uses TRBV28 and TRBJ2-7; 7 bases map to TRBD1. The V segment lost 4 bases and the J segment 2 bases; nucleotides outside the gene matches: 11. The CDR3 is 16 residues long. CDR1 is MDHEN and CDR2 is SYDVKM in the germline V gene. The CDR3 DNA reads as TGTGCCAGCAGTTCAAGGGACAGTCATTATCCCTACGAGCAGTACTTC. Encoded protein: CASSSRDSHYPYEQYF.

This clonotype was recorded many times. For the CDR3, the DNA is TGTGCCAGCAGTCCCCAGGGGGGCTACGAGCAGTACTTC. Translated, it gives CASSPQGGYEQYF. The rearrangement uses TRBV28 and TRBJ2-7, with D maybe TRBD1 (7 bases). The CDR3 has 13 amino acids. Between the trimmed V and J ends, which lost 5 bases and 3 bases, there was a span of 11 bases. Germline-derived CDR1 and CDR2 are MDHEN and SYDVKM.

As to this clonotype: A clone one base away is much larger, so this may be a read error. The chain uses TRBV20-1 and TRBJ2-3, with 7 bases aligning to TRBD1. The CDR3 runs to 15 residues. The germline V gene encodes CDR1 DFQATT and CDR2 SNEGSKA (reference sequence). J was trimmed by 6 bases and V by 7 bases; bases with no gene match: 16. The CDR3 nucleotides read TGCAGTGTCCGACGACAGGGACCCGTTGGGGATACGCAGTATTTT. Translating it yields CSVRRQGPVGDTQYF.

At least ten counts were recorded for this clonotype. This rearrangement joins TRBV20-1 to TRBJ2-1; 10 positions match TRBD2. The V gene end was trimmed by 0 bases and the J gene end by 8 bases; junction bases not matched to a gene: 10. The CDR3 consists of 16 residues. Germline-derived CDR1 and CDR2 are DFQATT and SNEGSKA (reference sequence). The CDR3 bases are TGCAGTGCTAGAGATCGGCTAGCGGGAGAGGTAGATGAGCAGTTCTTC. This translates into CSARDRLAGEVDEQFF.

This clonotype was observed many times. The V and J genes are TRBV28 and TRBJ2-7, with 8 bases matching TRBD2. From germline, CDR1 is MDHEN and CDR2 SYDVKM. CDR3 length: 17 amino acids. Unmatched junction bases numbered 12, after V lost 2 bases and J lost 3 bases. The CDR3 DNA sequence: TGTGCCAGCAGTTTACTAGCGGGTATTCAGGCGGGCTACGAGCAGTACTTC. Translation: CASSLLAGIQAGYEQYF.

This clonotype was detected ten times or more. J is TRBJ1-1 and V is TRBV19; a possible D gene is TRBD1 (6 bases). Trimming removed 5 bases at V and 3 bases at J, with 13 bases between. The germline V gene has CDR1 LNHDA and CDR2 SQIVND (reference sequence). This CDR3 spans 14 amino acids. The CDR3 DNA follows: TGTGCCAGTAGTCGCCGGGACACCTACACTGAAGCTTTCTTT. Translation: CASSRRDTYTEAFF. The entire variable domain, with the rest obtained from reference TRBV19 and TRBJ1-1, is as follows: DGGITQSPKYLFRKEGQNVTLSCEQNLNHDAMYWYRQDPGQGLRLIYYSQIVNDFQKGDIAEGYSVSREKKESFPLTVTSAQKNPTAFYLCASSRRDTYTEAFFGQGTRLTVV.

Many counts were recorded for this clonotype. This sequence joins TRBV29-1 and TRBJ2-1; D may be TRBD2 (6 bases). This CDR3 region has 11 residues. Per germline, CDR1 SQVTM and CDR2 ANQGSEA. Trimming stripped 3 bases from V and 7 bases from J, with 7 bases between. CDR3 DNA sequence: TGCAGCGTTGAGGGGGGAAATGAGCAGTTCTTC. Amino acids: CSVEGGNEQFF.

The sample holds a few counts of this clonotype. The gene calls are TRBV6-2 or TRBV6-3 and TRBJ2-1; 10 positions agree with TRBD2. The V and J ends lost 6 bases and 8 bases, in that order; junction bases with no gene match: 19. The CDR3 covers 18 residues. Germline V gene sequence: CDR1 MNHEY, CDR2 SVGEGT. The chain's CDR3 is CASSLSDGSGGAWYEQFF. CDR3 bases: TGTGCCAGCAGCCTGTCCGACGGCAGCGGGGGGGCTTGGTATGAGCAGTTCTTC.

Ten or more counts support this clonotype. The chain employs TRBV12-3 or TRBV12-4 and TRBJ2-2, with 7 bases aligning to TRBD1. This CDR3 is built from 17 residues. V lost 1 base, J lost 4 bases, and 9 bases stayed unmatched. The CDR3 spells CASSLELGGAGTGELFF. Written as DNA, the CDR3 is TGTGCCAGCAGTTTAGAACTAGGGGGCGCGGGCACCGGGGAGCTGTTTTTT.

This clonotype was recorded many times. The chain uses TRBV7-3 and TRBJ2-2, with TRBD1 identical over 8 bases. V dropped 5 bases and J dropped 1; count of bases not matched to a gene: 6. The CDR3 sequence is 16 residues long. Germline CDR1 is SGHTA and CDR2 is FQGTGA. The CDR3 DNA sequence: TGTGCCAGCAGCAGTGGACAGGGCCTGAACACCGGGGAGCTGTTTTTT. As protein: CASSSGQGLNTGELFF.

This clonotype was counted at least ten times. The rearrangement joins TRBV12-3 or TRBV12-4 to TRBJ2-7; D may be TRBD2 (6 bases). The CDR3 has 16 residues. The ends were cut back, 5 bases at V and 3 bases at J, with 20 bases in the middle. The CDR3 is CASSPPTGQEGYEQYF. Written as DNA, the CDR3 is TGTGCCAGCAGTCCCCCTACTGGGCAGGAGGGCTACGAGCAGTACTTC.

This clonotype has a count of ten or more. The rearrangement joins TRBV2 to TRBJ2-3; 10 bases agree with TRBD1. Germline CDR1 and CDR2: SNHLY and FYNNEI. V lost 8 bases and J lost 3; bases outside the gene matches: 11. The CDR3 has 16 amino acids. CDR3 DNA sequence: TGTGCCAGCGGCGACGGGGGGACAGGGGTAACAGATACGCAGTATTTT. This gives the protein CASGDGGTGVTDTQYF.

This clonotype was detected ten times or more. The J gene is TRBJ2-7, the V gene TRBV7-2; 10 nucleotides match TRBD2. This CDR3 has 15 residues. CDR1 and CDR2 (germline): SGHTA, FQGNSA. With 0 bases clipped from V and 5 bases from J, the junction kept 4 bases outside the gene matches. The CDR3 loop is CASSLALAGVNEQYF. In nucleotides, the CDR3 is TGTGCCAGCAGCTTAGCCCTAGCGGGAGTCAACGAGCAGTACTTC.

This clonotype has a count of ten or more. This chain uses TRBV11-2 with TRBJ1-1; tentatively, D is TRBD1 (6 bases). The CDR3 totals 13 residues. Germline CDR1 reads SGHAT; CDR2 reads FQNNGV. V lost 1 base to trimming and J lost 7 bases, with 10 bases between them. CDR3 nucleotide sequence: TGTGCCAGCAGCTTAGGGGCAGGGGTTGAAGCTTTCTTT. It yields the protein CASSLGAGVEAFF.

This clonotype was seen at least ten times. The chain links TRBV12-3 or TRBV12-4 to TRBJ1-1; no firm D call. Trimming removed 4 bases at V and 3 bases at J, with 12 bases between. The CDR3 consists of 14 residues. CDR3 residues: CASSSWTDYTEAFF. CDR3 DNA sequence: TGTGCCAGCAGTTCCTGGACGGACTACACTGAAGCTTTCTTT.

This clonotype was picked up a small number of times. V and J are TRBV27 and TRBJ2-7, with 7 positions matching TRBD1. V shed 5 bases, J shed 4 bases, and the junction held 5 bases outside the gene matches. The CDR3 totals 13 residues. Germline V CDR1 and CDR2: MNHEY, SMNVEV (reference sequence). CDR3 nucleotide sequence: TGTGCCAGCAGTATACAGGGGTTGTACGAGCAGTACTTC. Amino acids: CASSIQGLYEQYF.

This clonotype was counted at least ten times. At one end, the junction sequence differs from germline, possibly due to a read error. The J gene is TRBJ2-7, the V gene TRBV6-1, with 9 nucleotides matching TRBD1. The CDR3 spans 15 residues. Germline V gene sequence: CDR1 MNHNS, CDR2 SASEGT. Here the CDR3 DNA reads TGTGCCAGCAGCGAAGGACAGGGGTTCTCCTACGAGCAGTACTTC. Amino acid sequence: CASSEGQGFSYEQYF.

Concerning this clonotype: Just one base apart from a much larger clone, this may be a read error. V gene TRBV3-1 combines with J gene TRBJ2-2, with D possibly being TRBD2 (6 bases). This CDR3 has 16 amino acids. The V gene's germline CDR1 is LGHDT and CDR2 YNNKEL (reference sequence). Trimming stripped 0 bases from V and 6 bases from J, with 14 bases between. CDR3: CASSQEGGANAGELFF. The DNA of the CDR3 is TGTGCCAGCAGCCAAGAAGGAGGGGCCAACGCCGGGGAGCTGTTTTTT.

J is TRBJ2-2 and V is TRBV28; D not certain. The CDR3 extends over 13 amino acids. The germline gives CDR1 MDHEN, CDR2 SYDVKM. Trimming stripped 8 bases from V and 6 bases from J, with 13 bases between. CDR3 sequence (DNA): TGTGCCAGCGTCGGTATTTCCCCCGGGGAGCTGTTTTTT. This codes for CASVGISPGELFF.

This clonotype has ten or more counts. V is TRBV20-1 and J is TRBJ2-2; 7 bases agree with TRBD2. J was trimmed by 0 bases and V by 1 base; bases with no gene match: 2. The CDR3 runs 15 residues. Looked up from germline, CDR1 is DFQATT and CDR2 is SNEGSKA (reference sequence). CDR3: CSARVAGANTGELFF. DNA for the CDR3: TGCAGTGCTAGAGTGGCGGGAGCGAACACCGGGGAGCTGTTTTTT.

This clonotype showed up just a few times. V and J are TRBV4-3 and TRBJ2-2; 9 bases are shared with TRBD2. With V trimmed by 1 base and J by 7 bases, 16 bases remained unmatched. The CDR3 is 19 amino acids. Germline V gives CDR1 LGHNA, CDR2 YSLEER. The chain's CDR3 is CASSQGYLAGVFIGGELFF. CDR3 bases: TGCGCCAGCAGCCAAGGATACTTAGCGGGAGTATTCATTGGCGGGGAGCTGTTTTTT.